This TCR beta chain was retrieved from a study of blood T cell repertoires in COVID-19. The CDR3 spans 13 residues. V lost 5 bases to trimming and J lost 8 bases, with 15 bases between them. Germline lookup yields CDR1 KGHSH and CDR2 LQKENI. In the original workflow: For nucleated cells, counts were estimated from reference gene primer amplification. Repertoires were generated with immunoSEQ multiplex PCR, while TCRdb's copy carries only in-frame clones and drops some. That table is the source of V, J and clone size, and D and trimming were worked out from the DNA. The table has 150,000 to 200,000 clones, around 82% seen once.

The chain carries TRBV18 and TRBJ1-1; D is uncertain. The clonotype originates from a woman between 50 and 59 years old with acute COVID-19. The sample was PBMCs or T cells enriched from blood (not recorded which). In nucleotides, the CDR3 is TGTGCCAGCTCAACCCTTGGGAGACCCGAAGCTTTCTTT. This translates into CASSTLGRPEAFF.